What follows describes a single T cell receptor beta chain. Its antigen is unknown. One end of the junction is discordant with germline, which a read error may explain. Library construction relied on the immunoSEQ multiplex PCR assay. Not all clones reach the TCRdb copy of this immuneACCESS table, which keeps in-frame sequences only. Checked studies attribute under half of the gap to unresolved V genes and leave the rest unexplained. The sample table lists some 100,000 clones, 87% of them with a count of one. 15% to 20% of the sample is in the top ten clones. Including the terminal cysteine and phenylalanine, the CDR3 comprises 13 residues. The CDR3 DNA has 39 bases and is translated from base 1. According to the germline V gene (reference sequence), CDR1 reads SGHAT and CDR2 reads FQDESV. This specimen belongs to a study of control samples from healthy donors and cancer patients (dated by TCRdb to 2018 to 2020).

Specimen: blood. This sequence was found in a woman between 45 and 65 years old in good health. The chain is assembled from TRBV11-1 and TRBJ2-1; 11 bases in the junction line up with TRBD2. Here is the DNA: TGTGTCAGCAGCGCTGGACTAGCGGGTGAGCAGTTCTTC. Translated, this is CVSSAGLAGEQFF.